This T cell receptor (beta chain) was recorded in a study of blood T cell repertoires in COVID-19. The overall study: The United States, Italy and Spain were the sources of the acute and convalescent COVID-19 samples. The analysed material was cDNA or gDNA that came from T cells, B-cell-depleted T cells, or PBMCs.

In the original analysis: Amplification of reference gene primers provided the estimated nucleated cell counts. Using immunoSEQ multiplex PCR, the repertoire was profiled, and TCRdb retains in-frame clones only, with some absent. D and trimming come from the DNA, and the V and J calls and clone size come from that table. The sample yields 120,000 to 150,000 clones, roughly 90% seen once. This clone qualifies as medium-sized (0.01 to 0.1%). After removal of 0 bases from V and 0 bases from J, the junction contained 1 base not matched to a gene. Germline CDR1 and CDR2: LGHNA and YNFKEQ. This CDR3 is 15 amino acids long.

This chain links TRBV4-2 with TRBJ2-7, with 8 bases identical to TRBD2. The receptor was isolated from a woman aged 45 to 65 with acute or convalescent COVID-19. Specimen: peripheral blood. CDR3 residues: CASSQESGSSYEQYF. In DNA, the CDR3 is TGTGCCAGCAGCCAAGAAAGCGGGAGCTCCTACGAGCAGTACTTC.